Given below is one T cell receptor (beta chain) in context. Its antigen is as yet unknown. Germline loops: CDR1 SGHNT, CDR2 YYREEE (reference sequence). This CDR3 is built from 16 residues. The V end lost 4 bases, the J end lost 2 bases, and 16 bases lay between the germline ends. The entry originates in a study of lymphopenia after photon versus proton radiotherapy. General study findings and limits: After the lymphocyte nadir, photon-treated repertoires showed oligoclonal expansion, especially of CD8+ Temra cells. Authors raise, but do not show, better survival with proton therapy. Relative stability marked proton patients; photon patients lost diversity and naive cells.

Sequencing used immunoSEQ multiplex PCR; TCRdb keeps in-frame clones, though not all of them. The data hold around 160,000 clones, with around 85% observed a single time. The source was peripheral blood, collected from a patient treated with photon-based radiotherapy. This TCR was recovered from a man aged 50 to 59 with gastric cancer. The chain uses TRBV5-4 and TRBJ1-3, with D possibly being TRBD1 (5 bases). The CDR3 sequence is CASSLATRGPGNTIYF. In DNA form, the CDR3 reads TGTGCCAGCAGCCTCGCGACAAGGGGTCCTGGAAACACCATATATTTT. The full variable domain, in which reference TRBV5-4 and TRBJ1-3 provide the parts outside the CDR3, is ETGVTQSPTHLIKTRGQQVTLRCSSQSGHNTVSWYQQALGQGPQFIFQYYREEENGRGNFPPRFSGLQFPNYSSELNVNALELDDSALYLCASSLATRGPGNTIYFGEGSWLTVV.